Listed below are T cell receptor beta chains from one sample, sequenced in a study of blood T cell repertoires in COVID-19. Produced via immunoSEQ multiplex PCR; TCRdb's table is partial and in-frame only. In the table there are more than 150,000 clones, around nine tenths of which are singletons. The sample consisted of peripheral blood. These receptors all come from a man in his forties or fifties with active or convalescent COVID-19. Both conserved end residues are part of each CDR3. The D gene is left open where the match is weak. A clone size is listed for some rows: how often the clone was seen (once, few, many), or a class if it is expanded.

d_gene | j_gene | abundance | v_gene | CDR3nt | CDR3aa
TRBD1 | TRBJ1-3 | NA | TRBV6-5 | TGTGCCAGCCGACAGGGGAACTCCGGAAACACCATATATTTT | CASRQGNSGNTIYF
TRBD1 | TRBJ1-1 | NA | TRBV6-6 | TGTGCCAGCAGTCCCAGGGGGCTCCGGAACACTGAAGCTTTCTTT | CASSPRGLRNTEAFF
NA | TRBJ1-6 | NA | TRBV27 | TGTGCCAGCAGTTTAATGCAGGGCTATAATTCACCCCTCCACTTT | CASSLMQGYNSPLHF
TRBD1 | TRBJ1-4 | NA | TRBV25-1 | TGTGCCAGCAGTGATCTCAGACAGGGAAATGAAAAACTGTTTTTT | CASSDLRQGNEKLFF
NA | TRBJ2-5 | NA | TRBV4-3 | TGCGCCAGCAGCCAAGAAAAGGGCGGGGGCTGGGAGACCCAGTACTTC | CASSQEKGGGWETQYF
TRBD1 | TRBJ1-2 | NA | TRBV18 | TGTGCCAGCTCACCACAGGGACAGGGGGTGGACGGCTACACCTTC | CASSPQGQGVDGYTF
TRBD1 | TRBJ1-2 | NA | TRBV18 | TGTGCCAGCTCCCCCAACCAACAGGGGGGGGATGGCTACACCTTC | CASSPNQQGGDGYTF
NA | TRBJ1-2 | NA | TRBV9 | TGTGCCAGCAGCGCGACGGGGAACTATGGCTACACCTTC | CASSATGNYGYTF
NA | TRBJ1-3 | once | TRBV5-1 | TGCGCCAGCAGCCAGTCGGGACTCGGAAACACCATATATTTT | CASSQSGLGNTIYF
TRBD1 | TRBJ2-5 | once | TRBV30 | TGTGCCTGGGACGGACAGGAAGAGACCCAGTACTTC | CAWDGQEETQYF
NA | TRBJ1-4 | NA | TRBV10-3 | TGTGCCATCAGTGAGGGTTGGAGAACAACTAATGAAAAACTGTTTTTT | CAISEGWRTTNEKLFF
TRBD2 | TRBJ2-5 | NA | TRBV13 | TGTGCCAGCAGCCTCTCGGGGGGGCGATGGACCCAGTACTTC | CASSLSGGRWTQYF
NA | TRBJ2-3 | NA | TRBV6-5 | TGTGCCAGCAGCAACACAGATACGCAGTATTTT | CASSNTDTQYF
NA | TRBJ2-3 | NA | TRBV20-1 | TGCAGTGCTAGTGACGAGGTGAGCACAGATACGCAGTATTTT | CSASDEVSTDTQYF
NA | TRBJ1-4 | few | TRBV11-2 | TGTGCCAGCAGCCCTCGAGGAGAAAAACTGTTTTTT | CASSPRGEKLFF
TRBD1 | TRBJ2-5 | NA | TRBV23-1 | TGCGCCAGCAGTCATTGCAAGGGACAGGGGGAAGAGACCCAGTACTTC | CASSHCKGQGEETQYF
TRBD1 | TRBJ1-5 | NA | TRBV9 | TGTGCCAGCAGCGATGGACAGGGCAGTCAGCCCCAGCATTTT | CASSDGQGSQPQHF
TRBD2 | TRBJ2-5 | NA | TRBV11-2 | TGTGCCAGCAGCTGGGCCCACGGGGGGGGAACAGAGACCCAGTACTTC | CASSWAHGGGTETQYF
TRBD2 | TRBJ2-2 | NA | TRBV10-2 | TGCGCCAGCCAACTAGCGGGGGGGCCTGGCACCGGGGAGCTGTTTTTT | CASQLAGGPGTGELFF
TRBD1 | TRBJ2-6 | NA | TRBV19 | TGTGCCAGTAGCAAGTACCCTACAGGGGTTGGGGCCAACGTCCTGACTTTC | CASSKYPTGVGANVLTF
TRBD1 | TRBJ2-2 | NA | TRBV6-2/TRBV6-3 | TGTGCCAGCAGCAATGGGAAACAGGGGGCAGCCGGGGAGCTGTTTTTT | CASSNGKQGAAGELFF
TRBD1 | TRBJ1-2 | NA | TRBV30 | TGTGCCGGAGGGACAGGGAAAGGCTATGGCTACACCTTC | CAGGTGKGYGYTF
NA | TRBJ2-5 | NA | TRBV11-2 | TGTGCCAGCAGCAACGGGAAGGGGGTCAAAGAGACCCAGTACTTC | CASSNGKGVKETQYF
TRBD2 | TRBJ2-1 | NA | TRBV27 | TGTGCCACTTCTACCGGGACTAGCGGGAACAATGAGCAGTTCTTC | CATSTGTSGNNEQFF
TRBD2 | TRBJ2-5 | NA | TRBV7-6 | TGTGCCAGCAGCCCTAGCGGGGACCGAAAAGAGACCCAGTACTTC | CASSPSGDRKETQYF
TRBD1 | TRBJ2-2 | NA | TRBV18 | TGTGCCAGCTCAAGGACAGGGGGCACCGGGGAGCTGTTTTTT | CASSRTGGTGELFF
NA | TRBJ1-3 | NA | TRBV6-5 | TGTGCCAGCAGGGCCATGGGAAACACCATATATTTT | CASRAMGNTIYF
TRBD1 | TRBJ2-5 | NA | TRBV3-1/TRBV3-2 | TGTGCCAGCAGCCAAGGGCCAGGGGGCGAGGAGACCCAGTACTTC | CASSQGPGGEETQYF
NA | TRBJ1-5 | NA | TRBV7-2 | TGTGCCAGCAGCAGGGACACGGATCAGCCCCAGCATTTT | CASSRDTDQPQHF
TRBD1 | TRBJ1-5 | NA | TRBV19 | TGTGCCAGTAAAAGAGCGCAGGGGGGCGGTCAGCCCCAGCATTTT | CASKRAQGGGQPQHF
NA | TRBJ1-5 | once | TRBV28 | TGTGCCAGCAGTTTTAAGGCCGGGAGCGATCAGCCCCAGCATTTT | CASSFKAGSDQPQHF
TRBD1 | TRBJ1-1 | NA | TRBV19 | TGTGCCAGTAGGGGGACAGGTGACTCCGGGACTGAAGCTTTCTTT | CASRGTGDSGTEAFF
NA | TRBJ2-5 | NA | TRBV6-1 | TGTGCCAGCAGTGAAGACAGCGGGGAAGGGGGGGAGACCCAGTACTTC | CASSEDSGEGGETQYF
NA | TRBJ1-3 | NA | TRBV6-5 | TGTGCCAGCAGTTCGGGGAGTGGAAACACCATATATTTT | CASSSGSGNTIYF
NA | TRBJ2-7 | many | TRBV11-3 | TGTGCCAGCCGACAACGGACATACGAGCAGTACTTC | CASRQRTYEQYF
TRBD1 | TRBJ1-6 | NA | TRBV9 | TGTGCCAGCAGCGTAGGGTGGGGACAGGATTCACCCCTCCACTTT | CASSVGWGQDSPLHF
NA | TRBJ2-2 | NA | TRBV21-1 | TGTGCCAGCAGCGACAGGGAACCAGAAGGGGAGACACCGGGGGAGCTGTTTTTT | CASSDREPEGETPGELFF
NA | TRBJ1-2 | NA | TRBV6-1 | TGTGCCAGCAGTGAGCCCGGGGAGGACTATGGCTACACCTTC | CASSEPGEDYGYTF
NA | TRBJ2-1 | few | TRBV7-2 | TGTGCCAGCACCCCAGGGGCGCAGACGGGAAATGAGCAGTTCTTC | CASTPGAQTGNEQFF
NA | TRBJ1-1 | NA | TRBV20-1 | TGCAGTGCAAGTCGGGGGGCTGAAGCTTTCTTT | CSASRGAEAFF
TRBD2 | TRBJ2-3 | NA | TRBV5-1 | TGCGCCAGCAGCTTGGCGACTAGCCTTGGGGATACGCAGTATTTT | CASSLATSLGDTQYF
NA | TRBJ1-4 | NA | TRBV27 | TGTGCCAGCAGCCGCGACCTCCGACAGGTGCCTGAAAAACTGTTTTTT | CASSRDLRQVPEKLFF
NA | TRBJ1-6 | NA | TRBV4-2 | TGTGCCAGCAGCCAAGAACTTTTGGGGGCTGGTTCTTCCTATAATTCACCCCTCCACTTT | CASSQELLGAGSSYNSPLHF
TRBD1 | TRBJ1-1 | NA | TRBV24-1 | TGTGCCACCACCGCCAGGGGGCGCTGGACTGAAGCTTTCTTT | CATTARGRWTEAFF